This T cell receptor (beta chain) was identified during a study of cytomegalovirus exposure and HLA in healthy donors. The study ran its PCR with 60 Vbeta and 13 Jbeta primers. Clones were sequenced by immunoSEQ multiplex PCR, and TCRdb holds only the in-frame ones, with some missing. The sample lists some 90,000 clones, about 76% occurring once. Remarks on this clone: Its specificity is not known.

Overall study findings and caveats: Follow-up analysis later connected one missense variant in DCLRE1C with trimming of TCR beta V- and J-genes. While the bulk of TCR sequences proved rare, some public TCRs turned up in many donors.

The donors, nominally healthy at sampling, likely had unrecorded immune exposures. This receptor was identified in a woman in her sixties or seventies in good health and CMV-seropositive. Source material: PBMCs.

The CDR3 reads CAWGTRNEKLFF. The CDR3 DNA follows: TGTGCCTGGGGGACAAGGAATGAAAAACTGTTTTTT. The rearrangement joins TRBV30 to TRBJ1-4; a weak D match, TRBD1 (6 bases). Trimming cost V 5 bases and J 5 bases, with 9 bases left between them. This CDR3 region has 12 residues. Per germline, CDR1 GTSNPN and CDR2 SVGIG (reference sequence).